This T cell receptor beta chain came from a study of cytomegalovirus exposure and HLA in healthy donors. Study-wide results and caveats: An Asian-associated ancestry cluster reportedly showed fewer N-insertions than the roughly 700-donor mean in a later analysis. An analysis that came later showed most CMV-associated TCR beta chains appearing HLA-restricted. The authors later found TCR association rates varying by HLA locus, with DRB1 most and HLA-C fewest.

PCR used 60 Vbeta primers and 13 Jbeta primers. Profiling relied on immunoSEQ multiplex PCR, and the TCRdb table lists in-frame clones only, not all of them. The sample lists 150,000 to 200,000 clones, approximately 85% occurring once. V lost 2 bases, J lost 3 bases, and 7 bases stayed unmatched. Germline V lookup: CDR1 SGHDT, CDR2 YYEEEE. CDR3 length: 15 amino acids. In this sample, this clone turned up a few times. Its antigen remains unknown. This receptor was taken from a man aged 18 to 35 in good health and CMV-seropositive. The V and J genes are TRBV5-6 and TRBJ2-7; TRBD1 matches 8 bases. Sequenced: PBMCs. The CDR3 DNA sequence: TGTGCCAGCAGCTTAGGTGCAGGGGGCTTCTACGAGCAGTACTTC. Its translation is CASSLGAGGFYEQYF. The full variable domain, completed using reference TRBV5-6 and TRBJ2-7, is DAGVTQSPTHLIKTRGQQVTLRCSPKSGHDTVSWYQQALGQGPQFIFQYYEEEERQRGNFPDRFSGHQFPNYSSELNVNALLLGDSALYLCASSLGAGGFYEQYFGPGTRLTVT.